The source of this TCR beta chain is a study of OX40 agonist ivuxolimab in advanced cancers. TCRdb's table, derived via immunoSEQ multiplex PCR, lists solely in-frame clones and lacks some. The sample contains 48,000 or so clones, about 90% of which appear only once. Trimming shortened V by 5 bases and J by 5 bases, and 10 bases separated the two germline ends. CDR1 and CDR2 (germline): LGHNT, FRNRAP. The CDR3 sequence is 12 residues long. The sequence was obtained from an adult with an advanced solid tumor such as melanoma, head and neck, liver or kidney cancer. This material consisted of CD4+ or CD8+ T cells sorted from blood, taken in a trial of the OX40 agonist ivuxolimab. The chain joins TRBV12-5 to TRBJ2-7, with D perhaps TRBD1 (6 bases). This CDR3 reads CASGTRTDEQYF. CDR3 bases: TGTGCTAGTGGTACCCGGACAGACGAGCAGTACTTC.